This is a list of T cell receptor beta chains from one sample in a study of T-cell reconstitution after alpha-beta-depleted transplantation in children. TCRdb analysed the PCR reads with MiXCR anew, one entry per CDR3 protein. This table holds around 490,000 distinct CDR3 sequences, 9.5% to 12% found once. Source: PBMCs, mostly from graft donor cells, taken 180 days after TCRalphabeta/CD19-depleted stem cell transplant. The origin of the receptors is a female patient aged 2-9 years who had a stem cell transplant for aplastic anemia, so the T cells may come from the graft donor. CDR3s include the opening cysteine and the closing phenylalanine or tryptophan. The D gene is left open where the match is weak. Only part of the rows carry a size: once, few, many, or a class if the clone is expanded.

abundance	d_gene	len	j_gene	v_gene	CDR3aa	CDR3nt
-	-	16	TRBJ2-7	TRBV21-1	CASSFRTSGSIYEQYF	TGTGCCAGCAGCTTCCGGACTAGCGGGAGTATCTACGAGCAGTACTTC
-	-	17	TRBJ2-1	TRBV10-3	CAISALLLAGGQGEQFF	TGTGCCATCAGTGCCCTACTACTAGCGGGCGGACAGGGTGAGCAGTTCTTC
-	-	15	TRBJ2-3	TRBV23-1	CASSHGGPPLPTQYF	TGCGCCAGCAGTCATGGGGGGCCCCCGCTCCCTACGCAGTATTTT
few	-	13	TRBJ2-1	TRBV25-1	CASSFNSYNEQFF	TGTGCCAGCAGTTTCAACTCCTACAATGAGCAGTTCTTC
-	-	15	TRBJ1-5	TRBV12-3/TRBV12-4	CASSFSGGGNQPQHF	TGTGCCAGCAGTTTTTCCGGCGGTGGGAATCAGCCCCAGCATTTT
-	-	13	TRBJ1-2	TRBV28	CASSFGDGNGYTF	TGTGCCAGCAGTTTCGGGGATGGAAATGGCTACACCTTC
-	TRBD2	15	TRBJ2-1	TRBV4-3	CASSQGLAPYNEQFF	TGCGCCAGCAGCCAAGGACTAGCCCCTTACAATGAGCAGTTCTTC
-	TRBD2	15	TRBJ2-1	TRBV28	CASSQLAGGINEQFF	TGTGCCAGCAGTCAACTAGCGGGAGGAATCAATGAGCAGTTCTTC
-	-	14	TRBJ2-7	TRBV15	CATSRLRSSYEQYF	TGTGCCACCAGCAGACTCCGGTCCTCCTACGAGCAGTACTTC
-	-	14	TRBJ1-4	TRBV12-3/TRBV12-4	CASSFGTPGEKLFF	TGTGCCAGCAGTTTTGGGACCCCCGGTGAAAAACTGTTTTTT
few	-	12	TRBJ2-5	TRBV20-1	CSARNRQETQYF	TGCAGTGCTAGGAACAGGCAAGAGACCCAGTACTTC
-	TRBD1	17	TRBJ2-6	TRBV29-1	CSVEEPGTGSGANVLTF	TGCAGCGTTGAAGAGCCCGGGACAGGGTCCGGGGCCAACGTCCTGACTTTC
few	-	12	TRBJ2-3	TRBV21-1	CASSKVTVAQYF	TGTGCCAGCAGCAAAGTGACCGTCGCGCAGTATTTT
-	-	16	TRBJ2-6	TRBV28	CASSSWTPAGANVLTF	TGTGCCAGCAGTTCGTGGACACCGGCAGGGGCCAACGTCCTGACTTTC
few	-	16	TRBJ2-7	TRBV6-1	CASKPQPGGLVYEQYF	TGTGCCAGCAAACCCCAGCCCGGGGGTTTAGTGTACGAGCAGTACTTC
-	-	14	TRBJ2-1	TRBV7-9	CASSRGYLDHEQFF	TGTGCCAGCAGCCGGGGGTACCTTGATCATGAGCAGTTCTTC
few	TRBD1	17	TRBJ1-4	TRBV6-5	CASNLLHGDRTNEKLFF	TGTGCCAGCAACCTCCTTCACGGGGACAGAACTAATGAAAAACTGTTTTTT
many	-	14	TRBJ1-6	TRBV12-3/TRBV12-4	CASSPGTSGEALHF	TGTGCCAGCAGTCCCGGGACATCAGGGGAGGCCCTCCACTTT
-	-	11	TRBJ2-1	TRBV6-5	CASGRFHEQFF	TGTGCCAGCGGGAGGTTCCATGAGCAGTTCTTC
few	TRBD1	18	TRBJ1-5	TRBV18	CASSLVGTGGRSNQPQHF	TGTGCCAGCTCACTTGTTGGGACAGGGGGCAGGAGCAATCAGCCCCAGCATTTT
few	-	13	TRBJ2-6	TRBV6-5	CASNRPGANVLTF	TGTGCCAGCAACCGGCCCGGGGCCAACGTCCTGACTTTC
few	-	16	TRBJ2-7	TRBV28	CASSSQLPGILYEQYF	TGTGCCAGCAGTTCCCAACTGCCCGGAATCCTCTACGAGCAGTACTTC
-	TRBD2	19	TRBJ2-3	TRBV12-3/TRBV12-4	CASSTTGTALAGGLDTQYF	TGTGCCAGCAGTACCACCGGGACTGCACTAGCGGGAGGGTTAGATACGCAGTATTTT
few	-	15	TRBJ2-1	TRBV29-1	CSVDEGGGRVNEQFF	TGCAGCGTTGATGAAGGAGGGGGCCGAGTCAATGAGCAGTTCTTC
-	-	14	TRBJ1-1	TRBV29-1	CSVGLGPMNTEAFF	TGCAGCGTTGGTTTAGGGCCTATGAACACTGAAGCTTTCTTT
-	-	18	TRBJ1-5	TRBV18	CASSIGGASGGSNQPQHF	TGTGCCAGCTCAATCGGCGGAGCTTCCGGAGGTAGCAATCAGCCCCAGCATTTT
-	-	16	TRBJ1-4	TRBV5-1	CASRQRMQKANEKLFF	TGCGCCAGCAGACAGAGAATGCAGAAGGCTAATGAAAAACTGTTTTTT
many	TRBD1	16	TRBJ2-1	TRBV12-3/TRBV12-4	CASSFPPGQRNNEQFF	TGTGCCAGCAGTTTCCCCCCGGGACAGAGAAACAATGAGCAGTTCTTC